The following is a T cell receptor beta chain sequence with its context. Its target is not known. Some clones are missing from TCRdb's copy, which holds only in-frame ones; the method was immunoSEQ multiplex PCR. The sample records about 120,000 clones, approximately 90% being singletons. These data belong to a study of T cell responses to AZD1222 COVID-19 vaccine. Study summary: Timing groups of about 4 and about 12 weeks for second doses were pooled. Study-level points and caveats: Rises in breadth and depth of Spike-specific TCRs came after two AZD1222 doses. Of spike-specific TCRs, nearly half reportedly target regions left unmutated in variants.

This receptor was taken from an adult in good health. Material: peripheral blood, obtained on day 0 of AZD1222 vaccination.

The CDR3 region is CASSPPSGRYNEQFF. CDR3 DNA sequence: TGTGCCAGCAGCCCCCCTAGCGGGAGGTACAATGAGCAGTTCTTC. This chain links TRBV28 with TRBJ2-1; 11 bases match TRBD2. The CDR3 sequence is 15 residues long. Germline V lookup: CDR1 MDHEN, CDR2 SYDVKM. The V and J ends lost 6 bases and 4 bases, in that order; junction bases with no gene match: 5.